A single sample is the source of the 12 T cell receptor beta chains below, sequenced in a study of vaccination effects on CD4 cells after COVID-19. Their antigens are not known. Antigen-specific CD4+ T cell clonotypes were called by their expansion after viral peptide-pool culture in ViraFEST. Subsequent to less than 13 days of culture, CD4+ T cells were isolated. Every participant took two doses of the BNT162b2 or mRNA-1273 vaccine. Some clones are missing from TCRdb's copy, which holds only in-frame ones; the method was immunoSEQ multiplex PCR. The table includes nearly 30,000 clones, around 86% detected once. The sample consisted of CD4+ T cells from PBMCs cultured with SARS-CoV-2 spike peptides, taken after COVID-19 vaccination. The source is a human donor who received a COVID-19 vaccine. Some clones in this sample may be carry-over from other donors' samples.

The sample holds one count of this clone. V usage is TRBV30 and J usage is TRBJ2-5; TRBD1 agrees at 10 bases. The CDR3 is 15 residues long. V was pared by 4 bases and J by 6 bases, with 11 bases of the junction left unmatched. Germline CDR1 and CDR2: GTSNPN and SVGIG (reference sequence). CDR3 amino acids: CAWTTTGQGEKTQYF. The CDR3 region has the DNA TGTGCCTGGACTACCACTGGACAGGGGGAGAAGACCCAGTACTTC. The full variable domain, its missing parts supplied by reference TRBV30 and TRBJ2-5, is SQTIHQWPATLVQPVGSPLSLECTVEGTSNPNLYWYRQAAGRGLQLLFYSVGIGQISSEVPQNLSASRPQDRQFILSSKKLLLSDSGFYLCAWTTTGQGEKTQYFGPGTRLLVL.

The gene calls are TRBV5-1 and TRBJ2-7, with 8 bases lining up with TRBD2. This CDR3 has 14 residues. The germline V gene has CDR1 SGHRS and CDR2 YFSETQ. Trimming removed 0 bases from V and 6 bases from J; junction bases left unmatched: 5. The CDR3 sequence: CASSLAGLVGEQYF. CDR3 DNA: TGCGCCAGCAGCTTGGCGGGACTAGTGGGCGAGCAGTACTTC. Based on the CDR3 plus reference TRBV5-1 and TRBJ2-7, the full variable domain is KAGVTQTPRYLIKTRGQQVTLSCSPISGHRSVSWYQQTPGQGLQFLFEYFSETQRNKGNFPGRFSGRQFSNSRSEMNVSTLELGDSALYLCASSLAGLVGEQYFGPGTRLTVT.

V and J are TRBV27 and TRBJ2-2; D gene ambiguous. CDR3 length: 13 residues. V was clipped by 3 bases and J by 6 bases, with 8 bases between them. Germline lookup yields CDR1 MNHEY and CDR2 SMNVEV (reference sequence). The CDR3 DNA is TGTGCCAGCAGTTTTTACATGGCCGGGGAGCTGTTTTTT. Translated, it gives CASSFYMAGELFF.

The chain combines TRBV7-2 with TRBJ1-2; D remains ambiguous. Trimming cost V 8 bases and J 7 bases, with 8 bases left between them. The CDR3 length is 10 residues. The V gene's germline CDR1 is SGHTA and CDR2 FQGNSA. Written as DNA, the CDR3 is TGTGCCAGCGGCAAGGGTGGCTACACCTTC. Protein sequence: CASGKGGYTF.

The chain employs TRBV7-9 and TRBJ2-1, with TRBD2 matching 10 bases. J was trimmed by 6 bases and V by 1 base; bases with no gene match: 6. The CDR3 is 16 residues long. Germline CDR1 SEHNR, CDR2 FQNEAQ (reference sequence). The chain's CDR3 is CASSLVGLAGANEQFF. The DNA of the CDR3 is TGTGCCAGCAGCTTAGTCGGCCTAGCGGGGGCCAATGAGCAGTTCTTC.

The CDR3 bases are TGCGCCAGCAGCTTATCTAGCGGGGTGGCGGAGACCCAGTACTTC. It is translated as CASSLSSGVAETQYF. V and J are TRBV5-1 and TRBJ2-5; 9 bases agree with TRBD2. The germline gives CDR1 SGHRS, CDR2 YFSETQ. The CDR3 loop spans 15 amino acids. V was clipped by 2 bases and J by 5 bases; unmatched bases: 7.

The J gene is TRBJ2-1, the V gene TRBV7-2; D is undetermined. The V end lost 2 bases, the J end lost 4 bases, and 6 bases lay between the germline ends. This CDR3 spans 13 amino acids. Germline CDR1 SGHTA, CDR2 FQGNSA. CDR3 DNA: TGTGCCAGCAGCTTAAAGACATACAATGAGCAGTTCTTC. The encoded protein is CASSLKTYNEQFF. Full variable domain (rest looked up from reference TRBV7-2 and TRBJ2-1): GAGVSQSPSNKVTEKGKDVELRCDPISGHTALYWYRQSLGQGLEFLIYFQGNSAPDKSGLPSDRFSAERTGGSVSTLTIQRTQQEDSAVYLCASSLKTYNEQFFGPGTRLTVL.

V is TRBV4-3 and J is TRBJ1-6, with D unresolved. The CDR3 length is 14 residues. With 1 base removed from V and 10 bases from J, the gap between germline ends came to 11 bases. Looked up from germline, CDR1 is LGHNA and CDR2 is YSLEER. This CDR3 reads CASSQVPRESPLHF. As DNA, the CDR3 is TGCGCCAGCAGCCAAGTCCCCCGGGAGTCACCCCTCCACTTT.

As to this clone: One junction end disagrees with the germline gene, perhaps due to a read error. V and J are TRBV18 and TRBJ1-5; D uncertain. Germline V gene sequence: CDR1 KGHSH, CDR2 LQKENI. The CDR3 length is 16 residues. The CDR3 sequence: CASSPLGSLSDQPQHF. For the CDR3, the DNA is TGTGCCAGCTCACCGTTGGGCAGTCTTAGCGATCAGCCCCAGCATTTT.

The CDR3 DNA reads TGTGCCACCAGTGATTTGCAGCAGGCAGATACGCAGTATTTT. Its protein is CATSDLQQADTQYF. The chain is built from TRBV24-1 and TRBJ2-3, with D unresolved. CDR1 and CDR2 from the germline V gene are KGHDR and SFDVKD. This CDR3 contains 14 residues. With 0 bases removed from V and 4 bases from J, the gap between germline ends came to 7 bases.

The CDR3, as DNA: TGTGCCAGCAGCTTTGAGGCATCCTATAATTCACCCCTCCACTTT. Translating gives CASSFEASYNSPLHF. J is TRBJ1-6 and V is TRBV7-2; D is unresolved. Germline V gives CDR1 SGHTA, CDR2 FQGNSA. The CDR3 spans 15 residues. V gave up 3 bases and J gave up 1 base, with 7 bases separating them.

The chain couples TRBV18 to TRBJ1-1, with no clear D. V was cut by 5 bases and J by 0 bases, with 7 bases left in between. The length of the CDR3 is 13 residues. CDR1 and CDR2 from the germline V gene are KGHSH and LQKENI. The CDR3 DNA reads as TGTGCCAGCTCATCGGACCTGAACACTGAAGCTTTCTTT. Protein product: CASSSDLNTEAFF. Full variable domain (outside the CDR3, taken from reference TRBV18 and TRBJ1-1): NAGVMQNPRHLVRRRGQEARLRCSPMKGHSHVYWYRQLPEEGLKFMVYLQKENIIDESGMPKERFSAEFPKEGPSILRIQQVVRGDSAAYFCASSSDLNTEAFFGQGTRLTVV.